The entry that follows covers one T cell receptor (beta chain) sequence. The antigen is not known. The sample belongs to a study of OX40 agonist ivuxolimab in advanced cancers. Across the study: Cancers in dose escalation were hepatocellular, melanoma, renal cell and head and neck. Participants, roughly 81% male, averaged around 60 years of age, ranging from about 20 to 79.

Study-level results: Blood T cells, both CD4+ and CD8+, expanded clonally by week 6 at 0.1 to 3.0 mg/kg.

Measured with immunoSEQ multiplex PCR; TCRdb has only the in-frame clones, and not every one. This table has more than 95,000 clones, 85% to 90% appearing once. Sampling times: baseline, cycle 4 day 1, cycle 7 day 1. The CDR3 length is 13 residues. Germline CDR1 and CDR2: SGHAT and FQNNGV. V lost 3 bases and J 6 bases, leaving 9 bases between the germline ends. The sample in question was CD4+ or CD8+ T cells sorted from blood, obtained in a trial of the OX40 agonist ivuxolimab. V usage is TRBV11-2 and J usage is TRBJ2-1; D call uncertain. This clonotype was sampled from an adult with an advanced solid tumor such as melanoma, head and neck, liver or kidney cancer. This CDR3 is CASSFPLSNEQFF. For the CDR3, the DNA is TGTGCCAGCAGCTTCCCCCTTTCCAATGAGCAGTTCTTC.